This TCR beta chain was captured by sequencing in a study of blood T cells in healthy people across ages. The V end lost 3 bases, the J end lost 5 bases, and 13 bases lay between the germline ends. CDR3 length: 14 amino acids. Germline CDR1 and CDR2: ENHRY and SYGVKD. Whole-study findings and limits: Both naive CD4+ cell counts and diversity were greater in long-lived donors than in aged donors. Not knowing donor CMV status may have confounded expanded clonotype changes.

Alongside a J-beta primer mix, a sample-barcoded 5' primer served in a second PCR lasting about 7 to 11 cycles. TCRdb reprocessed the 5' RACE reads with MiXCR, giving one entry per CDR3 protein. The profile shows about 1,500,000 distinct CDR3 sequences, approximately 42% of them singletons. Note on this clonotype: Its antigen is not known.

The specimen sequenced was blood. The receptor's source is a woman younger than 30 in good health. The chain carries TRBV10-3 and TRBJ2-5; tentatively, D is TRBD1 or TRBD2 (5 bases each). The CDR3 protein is CAISDPIEGETQYF. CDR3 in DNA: TGTGCCATCAGTGACCCCATAGAGGGGGAGACCCAGTACTTC.